Below, one TCR beta chain is given with its context. These data belong to a study of blood T cell repertoires in COVID-19. Study context: Sample material is recorded as cDNA or gDNA derived from T cells, B-cell-depleted T cells, or PBMCs.

Only in-frame clones appear in the TCRdb table, and some are missing; sequencing was by immunoSEQ multiplex PCR. The data contain 270,000 or so clones, roughly 85% of them singletons. CDR3 length: 13 amino acids. Germline trimming cut 4 bases from V and 12 bases from J; bases unmatched to any gene: 9. Germline-derived CDR1 and CDR2 are SGHTA and FQGNSA. Source material: peripheral blood. The source of this sequence is a woman aged 25 to 45 with active or convalescent COVID-19. V gene TRBV7-2 combines with J gene TRBJ2-7; TRBD2 aligns across 10 bases. CDR3 nucleotide sequence: TGTGCCAGCAGCTCAAATAGCGGGGGGTTCCGGTACTTC. This translates into CASSSNSGGFRYF.